The 25 T cell receptor beta chains in this list originate from one sample, sequenced in a study of blood T cell repertoires in COVID-19. The table came from immunoSEQ multiplex PCR; TCRdb's copy has only in-frame clones and leaves some out. The repertoire consists of around 82,000 clones, with 89% occurring once and the leading ten covering roughly an eighth. Sample: peripheral blood. The source is a man aged 65-85 years with active or convalescent COVID-19.

This sequence joins TRBV7-3 and TRBJ2-3; no clear D gene. Trimming cost V 5 bases and J 2 bases, with 8 bases left between them. The CDR3 is 13 amino acids. Germline V CDR1 and CDR2: SGHTA, FQGTGA. CDR3 coding DNA: TGTGCCAGCAGCCAAGAGGTCACAGATACGCAGTATTTT. Protein product: CASSQEVTDTQYF.

The rearrangement links TRBV6-5 to TRBJ1-1, with D hard to call. Trimming took off 7 bases at V and 0 bases at J, with 12 bases between the two ends. Germline V gene data show CDR1 as MNHEY and CDR2 as SVGAGI. The CDR3 is 14 amino acids. CDR3 loop: CASTQRNMNTEAFF. The CDR3 region has the DNA TGTGCCAGCACTCAGCGGAACATGAACACTGAAGCTTTCTTT.

The chain has TRBV6-6 and TRBJ1-4, with TRBD1 matching 8 bases. Germline lookup yields CDR1 MNHNY and CDR2 SVGAGI (reference sequence). This CDR3 has 15 amino acids. The junction had 10 bases not matched to a gene; V was cut back by 9 bases and J by 4 bases. The CDR3 bases are TGTGCCAGTAAAAACCAACAGGGGGGTAATGAAAAACTGTTTTTT. It codes for CASKNQQGGNEKLFF.

The J gene is TRBJ2-1, the V gene TRBV5-4; 9 nucleotides line up with TRBD1. Germline CDR1 and CDR2: SGHNT and YYREEE (reference sequence). V dropped 5 bases and J dropped 2; count of bases not matched to a gene: 5. This CDR3 has 15 amino acids. The CDR3 region has the DNA TGTGCCAGCAGTTTGACAGGGGGTCCCTACAATGAGCAGTTCTTC. Protein sequence: CASSLTGGPYNEQFF.

The chain is built from TRBV14 and TRBJ1-6; 12 bases are shared with TRBD1. The V and J ends lost 4 bases and 3 bases, in that order; junction bases with no gene match: 13. Germline V gene data show CDR1 as SGHDN and CDR2 as FVKESK. The CDR3 loop spans 20 amino acids. CDR3 region: CASSRSSGTGGRGYNSPLHF. The CDR3 DNA sequence: TGTGCCAGCAGCCGATCCTCCGGGACAGGGGGCAGGGGCTATAATTCACCCCTCCACTTT.

This clone was seen once. V and J are TRBV7-6 and TRBJ2-7, with 7 bases aligning to TRBD2. Germline trimming cut 4 bases from V and 7 bases from J; bases unmatched to any gene: 13. This CDR3 region has 15 residues. Per the germline V gene, CDR1 is SGHVS and CDR2 is FNYEAQ. This CDR3 is CASSSPGGRSGEQYF. The CDR3, as DNA: TGTGCCAGCAGCTCCCCGGGGGGTAGATCGGGAGAGCAGTACTTC.

The chain is built from TRBV18 and TRBJ2-3, with 8 positions matching TRBD1. Losses at the gene ends were 4 bases for V and 3 bases for J; bases not matched to a gene: 9. This CDR3 is built from 16 residues. Per germline, CDR1 KGHSH and CDR2 LQKENI. CDR3 loop: CASSRLDRDFTDTQYF. CDR3 DNA sequence: TGTGCCAGCTCACGCTTGGACAGGGATTTTACAGATACGCAGTATTTT.

The chain employs TRBV6-5 and TRBJ2-7, with 7 bases matching TRBD1. Germline CDR1 reads MNHEY; CDR2 reads SVGAGI. Trimming cost V 5 bases and J 10 bases; bases outside gene matches: 17. This CDR3 is built from 15 residues. Here the CDR3 DNA reads TGTGCCAGCAGTAGGGCCCGACAGGGAAACAATCGACAGTACTTC. It specifies CASSRARQGNNRQYF.

The J gene is TRBJ1-4, the V gene TRBV29-1; D might be TRBD1 (6 bases). V dropped 6 bases and J dropped 5 bases, with 16 bases sitting between them. The CDR3 covers 14 residues. CDR1 is SQVTM and CDR2 is ANQGSEA in the germline V gene. The CDR3, as DNA: TGCAGCGTCCGGGAGGGGGGTGAAAATGAAAAACTGTTTTTT. Translating gives CSVREGGENEKLFF.

The gene calls are TRBV19 and TRBJ2-3; tentatively, D is TRBD2 (5 bases). V lost 6 bases and J 4 bases, leaving 14 bases between the germline ends. CDR3 length equals 14 residues. Germline V gene lookup returns CDR1 LNHDA and CDR2 SQIVND (reference sequence). The CDR3 spells CASREDPTADTQYF. CDR3 nucleotides: TGTGCCAGTAGGGAGGACCCAACTGCAGATACGCAGTATTTT.

This clone appeared a single time. The chain couples TRBV29-1 to TRBJ2-7, with 10 bases identical to TRBD2. The germline CDR1 and CDR2 sequences are SQVTM and ANQGSEA. The CDR3 length is 14 residues. Trimming cost V 2 bases and J 7 bases; bases outside gene matches: 8. CDR3 DNA sequence: TGCAGCGTTGAAAACCCAGCGGGGGGGCGAGAGCAGTACTTC. This codes for CSVENPAGGREQYF.

This clone was observed a single time. This chain joins TRBV25-1 and TRBJ1-1, with D hard to call. Trimming pared 4 bases from V and 1 base from J, leaving 10 bases between. The germline CDR1 and CDR2 sequences are MGHDK and SYGVNS. The CDR3 totals 14 residues. The CDR3 coding sequence is TGTGCCAGCAGTGGGTCAGGTAAGAACACTGAAGCTTTCTTT. It codes for CASSGSGKNTEAFF.

The chain links TRBV4-3 to TRBJ1-4; D unclear. The V gene lost 0 bases and the J gene lost 8 bases, with 10 bases spanning the gap. The CDR3 consists of 14 residues. CDR1 and CDR2 from the germline V gene are LGHNA and YSLEER. This CDR3 is CASSQDYSGEKLFF. CDR3 nucleotide sequence: TGCGCCAGCAGCCAAGACTACTCGGGGGAAAAACTGTTTTTT.

This rearrangement joins TRBV19 to TRBJ1-1; D unresolved. This CDR3 is built from 12 residues. V shed 3 bases and J shed 6 bases, with 8 bases lying between them. Germline-derived CDR1 and CDR2 are LNHDA and SQIVND (reference sequence). CDR3 DNA: TGTGCCAGTAGTATTGTCTCCTCTGAAGCTTTCTTT. It specifies CASSIVSSEAFF.

The chain couples TRBV2 to TRBJ2-2, with 10 nucleotides matching TRBD1. The CDR3 runs to 15 residues. Germline-derived CDR1 and CDR2 are SNHLY and FYNNEI. The V gene end was trimmed by 6 bases and the J gene end by 0 bases; junction bases not matched to a gene: 1. The CDR3 loop reads CASRGQGANTGELFF. The DNA of the CDR3 is TGTGCCAGCAGAGGACAGGGGGCGAACACCGGGGAGCTGTTTTTT.

The CDR3, as DNA: TGTGCCAGCAGCTTAGGACTCGGTGGCTACACCTTC. Translating it yields CASSLGLGGYTF. This chain joins TRBV7-2 and TRBJ1-2; D not resolved. The length of the CDR3 is 12 residues. Germline V gene lookup returns CDR1 SGHTA and CDR2 FQGNSA. The ends were cut back, 1 base at V and 7 bases at J, with 7 bases in the middle.

The V and J genes are TRBV7-6 and TRBJ1-5; TRBD1 matches 7 bases. This CDR3 has 14 residues. Trimming removed 5 bases from V and 9 bases from J; junction bases left unmatched: 10. Germline V gene data show CDR1 as SGHVS and CDR2 as FNYEAQ. CDR3 sequence: CASSPGQAVAPQHF. The CDR3 DNA is TGTGCCAGCAGCCCCGGACAGGCTGTCGCGCCCCAGCATTTT.

Only one count was recorded for this clone. The chain recombines TRBV28 with TRBJ1-1; possible D gene TRBD1, 6 bases. Germline V gene lookup returns CDR1 MDHEN and CDR2 SYDVKM. The CDR3 has 14 residues. The V end was cut by 3 bases, the J end by 4 bases, with 12 bases between. The CDR3 region has the DNA TGTGCCAGCAGTTTGGGGCAGGGGAGCACTGAAGCTTTCTTT. Translating it yields CASSLGQGSTEAFF.

This chain links TRBV5-6 with TRBJ1-1; D remains ambiguous. Trimming took 4 bases from V and 10 from J, leaving 5 bases between them. CDR3 length: 9 residues. Germline CDR1 and CDR2: SGHDT and YYEEEE. The chain's CDR3 is CASSLGAFF. DNA for the CDR3: TGTGCCAGCAGCCTAGGAGCTTTCTTT.

The V gene is TRBV3-1 (or the pseudogene TRBV3-2), the J gene TRBJ1-2; D not resolved. CDR1 is LGHDT, CDR2 YNNKEL, per germline (reference sequence). The CDR3 length is 13 residues. V was shortened by 4 bases and J by 8 bases, with 14 bases between the two germline ends. The CDR3 sequence: CASSPLGGPGYTF. The CDR3 nucleotides read TGTGCCAGCAGCCCGTTGGGAGGCCCGGGCTACACCTTC.

This chain connects TRBV2 to TRBJ2-5; no definite D call. Trimming stripped 1 base from V and 6 bases from J, with 9 bases between. Germline V gene sequence: CDR1 SNHLY, CDR2 FYNNEI. The CDR3 is 13 amino acids. The CDR3 is CASSEGLPKTQYF. CDR3 DNA: TGTGCCAGCAGTGAAGGACTTCCGAAGACCCAGTACTTC.

The V and J genes are TRBV30 and TRBJ1-1; 8 positions match TRBD1. Germline V lookup: CDR1 GTSNPN, CDR2 SVGIG (reference sequence). The CDR3 spans 14 residues. The trim removed 0 bases at V and 5 bases at J, leaving 5 bases unmatched. The CDR3 here is CAWSVGGQETEAFF. For the CDR3, the DNA is TGTGCCTGGAGTGTAGGGGGACAGGAAACTGAAGCTTTCTTT.

The chain combines TRBV27 with TRBJ1-5, with 9 bases lining up with TRBD1. There are 14 residues in the CDR3. V dropped 7 bases and J dropped 4; count of bases not matched to a gene: 5. From germline, CDR1 is MNHEY and CDR2 SMNVEV (reference sequence). As DNA, the CDR3 is TGTGCCAGCACCACAGGGGGCGCAAATCAGCCCCAGCATTTT. Protein: CASTTGGANQPQHF.

This clone was counted a single time. This chain links TRBV4-2 with TRBJ1-2; perhaps TRBD1 as D (5 bases). The germline V gene encodes CDR1 LGHNA and CDR2 YNFKEQ. Trimming cost V 1 base and J 4 bases, with 22 bases left between them. This CDR3 has 18 amino acids. The CDR3 coding sequence is TGTGCCAGCAGCCAAGCGACGACAGCGCCCGTTTGGGGCTATGGCTACACCTTC. Encoded protein: CASSQATTAPVWGYGYTF.

CDR3 nucleotide sequence: TGTGCCAGCAGTTACTCCAGGTTCAATCAGCCCCAGCATTTT. Its protein product is CASSYSRFNQPQHF. The chain joins TRBV6-5 to TRBJ1-5; D gene ambiguous. Trimming removed 0 bases at V and 3 bases at J, with 6 bases between. This CDR3 has 14 amino acids. Germline V gene lookup returns CDR1 MNHEY and CDR2 SVGAGI.